Listed below are T cell receptor beta chains from one sample, sequenced in a study of CD8+CD57+ T cells in acquired aplastic anemia. TCRdb passed the reads through MiXCR, listing each CDR3 protein once. The sample includes some 170,000 distinct CDR3 sequences, 35% to 55% of them seen just once. Sequences were obtained from sorted CD4+, CD8+, or CD8+CD57+ T cells (not recorded which) from PBMCs. These receptors originate from a human donor in good health. Both conserved end residues are part of each CDR3. Each record gives: J gene, D gene, V gene, clone size, CDR3 length, CDR3 protein, CDR3 DNA. The D gene is left open where the match is weak. Rows give clone size only sometimes, using once, few, many, or a class for an expanded clone.

TRBJ2-2	-	TRBV2	many	15	CASKRGGENTGELFF	TGTGCCAGCAAGAGGGGGGGCGAAAACACCGGGGAGCTGTTTTTT
TRBJ2-3	TRBD1	TRBV7-7	many	15	CASSLSGGPTDTQYF	TGTGCCAGCAGCCTTTCAGGGGGCCCCACAGATACGCAGTATTTT
TRBJ1-3	-	TRBV28	-	12	CASSLTGNTIYF	TGTGCCAGCAGTTTAACTGGAAACACCATATATTTT
TRBJ1-6	-	TRBV5-5	many	15	CASSTGGGPSSPLHF	TGTGCCAGCAGTACCGGGGGCGGCCCATCTTCACCCCTCCACTTT
TRBJ1-2	-	TRBV7-2	-	15	CASSLDGGLGYGYTF	TGTGCCAGCAGCTTAGATGGGGGGTTAGGCTATGGCTACACCTTC
TRBJ2-7	-	TRBV5-1	many	14	CASSSGSSTREQYF	TGCGCCAGCAGCTCGGGATCGTCTACCAGGGAGCAGTACTTC
TRBJ2-3	-	TRBV24-1	few	16	CATSDTYGSSTDTQYF	TGTGCCACCAGTGATACTTACGGGAGTAGCACAGATACGCAGTATTTT
TRBJ2-3	-	TRBV7-3	few	13	CASSLFGKDTQYF	TGTGCCAGCAGCTTATTCGGGAAGGATACGCAGTATTTT
TRBJ2-5	TRBD1	TRBV2	-	14	CASGGTGGEETQYF	TGTGCCAGCGGTGGGACAGGGGGGGAAGAGACCCAGTACTTC
TRBJ1-1	-	TRBV3-1	few	11	CASSQRGEAFF	TGTGCCAGCAGCCAACGGGGTGAAGCTTTCTTT
TRBJ2-7	-	TRBV2	-	13	CASSEAWGIEQYF	TGTGCCAGCAGTGAAGCATGGGGGATCGAGCAGTACTTC
TRBJ2-5	-	TRBV24-1	-	14	CATSDNWGKETQYF	TGTGCCACCAGTGATAATTGGGGCAAAGAGACCCAGTACTTC
TRBJ2-2	TRBD1	TRBV20-1	once	15	CSARPDRGLSGELFF	TGCAGTGCTAGACCAGACAGGGGGCTAAGTGGGGAGCTGTTTTTT
TRBJ2-1	TRBD2	TRBV5-1	many	16	CASSFVAGNFYNEQFF	TGCGCCAGCAGCTTCGTAGCGGGGAACTTCTACAATGAGCAGTTCTTC
TRBJ2-1	-	TRBV9	many	13	CASSVAVYNEQFF	TGTGCCAGCAGCGTAGCCGTATACAATGAGCAGTTCTTC
TRBJ2-3	TRBD2	TRBV5-1	many	16	CASSLALAGSTDTQYF	TGCGCCAGCAGCTTGGCACTAGCGGGGAGCACAGATACGCAGTATTTT
TRBJ1-5	TRBD1	TRBV6-5	few	15	CASSYDRGGYQPQHF	TGTGCCAGCAGTTACGACAGGGGGGGGTATCAGCCCCAGCATTTT
TRBJ1-2	-	TRBV5-8	many	13	CASSLDPSYGYTF	TGTGCCAGCAGCTTGGACCCCTCCTATGGCTACACCTTC
TRBJ2-3	TRBD2	TRBV12-3/TRBV12-4	many	14	CASSPSGGVNTQYF	TGTGCCAGCAGCCCTAGCGGGGGGGTAAATACGCAGTATTTT
TRBJ2-2	-	TRBV5-1	-	19	CASSYRYVSTMPNTGELFF	TGCGCCAGCAGCTACAGATACGTATCCACCATGCCCAACACCGGGGAGCTGTTTTTT
TRBJ1-4	TRBD1	TRBV2	-	13	CASRWTGNEKLFF	TGTGCCAGCAGGTGGACAGGGAATGAAAAACTGTTTTTT
TRBJ1-2	-	TRBV9	few	11	CASSSRGGYTF	TGTGCCAGCAGTTCCAGGGGAGGCTACACCTTC
TRBJ2-1	-	TRBV24-1	-	13	CATSGSSYNEQFF	TGTGCCACCAGCGGGAGCTCCTACAATGAGCAGTTCTTC
TRBJ1-3	-	TRBV12-3/TRBV12-4	many	14	CASSLTPRGNTIYF	TGTGCCAGCAGTTTAACCCCCAGGGGAAACACCATATATTTT
TRBJ1-1	TRBD1	TRBV9	-	14	CASSVAGQGTEAFF	TGTGCCAGCAGCGTAGCCGGACAGGGTACTGAAGCTTTCTTT
TRBJ2-1	TRBD1	TRBV15	-	19	CATSIRRTEGQRPYNEQFF	TGTGCCACCAGCATCCGCAGGACTGAGGGACAGCGACCGTACAATGAGCAGTTCTTC
TRBJ1-1	-	TRBV19	-	13	CASSISVDTEAFF	TGTGCCAGTAGTATATCAGTGGACACTGAAGCTTTCTTT
TRBJ2-5	-	TRBV29-1	-	13	CSVVTGGQETQYF	TGCAGCGTTGTGACAGGCGGCCAAGAGACCCAGTACTTC
TRBJ1-6	TRBD1	TRBV20-1	many	15	CSASVGDRNNSPLHF	TGCAGTGCTAGTGTAGGGGACAGAAATAATTCACCCCTCCACTTT
TRBJ2-7	-	TRBV2	-	14	CASMRTKSSYEQYF	TGTGCCAGCATGAGGACAAAAAGCTCCTACGAGCAGTACTTC
TRBJ1-3	-	TRBV7-9	-	13	CASSLATGNTIYF	TGTGCCAGCAGCTTAGCGACAGGAAACACCATATATTTT
TRBJ1-1	TRBD1	TRBV7-9	-	14	CASSLRTGSTEAFF	TGTGCCAGCAGCTTAAGGACAGGGTCCACCGAAGCTTTCTTT
TRBJ1-1	-	TRBV7-2	-	15	CASSSGSGEGTEAFF	TGTGCCAGCAGCTCCGGATCGGGAGAGGGCACTGAAGCTTTCTTT
TRBJ1-1	-	TRBV24-1	many	13	CATSDTVNTEAFF	TGTGCCACCAGTGATACGGTCAACACTGAAGCTTTCTTT
TRBJ2-1	-	TRBV5-1	many	16	CASSFPRGGEYNEQFF	TGCGCCAGCAGCTTTCCCAGGGGGGGGGAATACAATGAGCAGTTCTTC
TRBJ2-5	TRBD2	TRBV7-9	-	15	CASSLAGRGGETQYF	TGTGCCAGCAGCCTCGCCGGACGCGGGGGTGAGACCCAGTACTTC
TRBJ2-3	-	TRBV5-1	-	15	CAGSPRRGVTDTQYF	TGCGCCGGCAGCCCGCGGAGGGGAGTCACAGATACGCAGTATTTT
TRBJ2-7	-	TRBV15	-	13	CATSSDRIDEQYF	TGTGCCACCAGCAGTGACCGAATCGACGAGCAGTACTTC
TRBJ1-2	-	TRBV3-1	many	13	CASTRLEGRGYTF	TGTGCCAGCACTCGCTTAGAGGGTCGGGGCTACACCTTC
TRBJ2-4	-	TRBV15	-	14	CATSQGGGPNIQYF	TGTGCCACCAGCCAAGGGGGGGGCCCCAACATTCAGTACTTC
TRBJ2-7	TRBD2	TRBV2	medium-sized	14	CASSGTSGRSEQYF	TGTGCCAGCTCCGGGACTAGTGGGAGGAGCGAGCAGTACTTC
TRBJ2-7	-	TRBV10-3	many	14	CAISAPDSSYEQYF	TGTGCCATCAGCGCCCCAGACTCTTCCTACGAGCAGTACTTC